Listed here are 16 T cell receptor beta chains from one sample, sequenced in a study of shared clonotypes between healthy human individuals. This table comes from immunoSEQ multiplex PCR, and its TCRdb copy is limited to in-frame clones, with some not included. The sample has 740,000 or so clones, roughly 72% seen once. The sequencing sample was made of memory CD4+ T cells sorted from blood. Subset reported: CD45RA-negative fraction. These receptors were obtained from a woman in her 30s in good health.

The J gene is TRBJ2-3, the V gene TRBV2; TRBD2 agrees at 12 bases. Germline V gene data show CDR1 as SNHLY and CDR2 as FYNNEI. The junction had 11 bases not matched to a gene; V was cut back by 11 bases and J by 2 bases. The CDR3 covers 16 residues. For the CDR3, the DNA is TGTGCCGGGGGTATTCTAGCGGGAGGGCCCACAGATACGCAGTATTTT. This codes for CAGGILAGGPTDTQYF.

This clone was seen once. The V gene is TRBV4-1, the J gene TRBJ1-5, with D unresolved. Germline-derived CDR1 and CDR2 are MGHRA and YSYEKL. This CDR3 region has 13 residues. V gave up 1 base and J gave up 7 bases, with 8 bases separating them. The CDR3 DNA reads as TGCGCCAGCAGCCAAGGGTTTAACCAGCCCCAGCATTTT. Encoded protein: CASSQGFNQPQHF.

This clone appeared a few times. Other DNA sequences within the sample encode an identical CDR3. This chain links TRBV5-1 with TRBJ1-3; TRBD1 aligns across 9 bases. There are 14 residues in the CDR3. The germline V gene encodes CDR1 SGHRS and CDR2 YFSETQ. V was pared by 4 bases and J by 4 bases, with 3 bases of the junction left unmatched. CDR3 DNA: TGCGCCAGCAGCCCCGGGACAGGGGGAAACACCATATATTTT. Translating it yields CASSPGTGGNTIYF.

The CDR3 DNA follows: TGTGCCAGCAGTTTATCCCACAATGAGCAGTTCTTC. Translation: CASSLSHNEQFF. The chain carries TRBV28 and TRBJ2-1; unclear D gene. The ends were cut back, 1 base at V and 5 bases at J, with 3 bases in the middle. The CDR3 contains 12 residues. CDR1 is MDHEN, CDR2 SYDVKM, per germline.

This rearrangement joins TRBV4-2 to TRBJ1-2; D gene unclear. The CDR3 is made up of 17 amino acids. Germline CDR1 reads LGHNA; CDR2 reads YNFKEQ. V was pared by 1 base and J by 4 bases, with 19 bases between. The chain's CDR3 is CASSQVLETGAGYGYTF. Written as DNA, the CDR3 is TGTGCCAGCAGCCAAGTGTTGGAGACGGGCGCAGGCTATGGCTACACCTTC.

This clone was seen once. The chain carries TRBV28 and TRBJ2-1; 7 bases are a match to TRBD2. J lost 1 base, V lost 6 bases, and 3 bases had no gene match. The germline V gene encodes CDR1 MDHEN and CDR2 SYDVKM. The CDR3 has 14 residues. CDR3 nucleotide sequence: TGTGCCAGCAGGGGAGGGTGGTCCTACAATGAGCAGTTCTTC. Translation: CASRGGWSYNEQFF.

The rearrangement links TRBV15 to TRBJ2-7, with D possibly matching TRBD1 (6 bases). Trimming shortened V by 8 bases and J by 3 bases, and 14 bases separated the two germline ends. The germline V gene encodes CDR1 LNHNV and CDR2 YYDKDF (reference sequence). The CDR3 totals 13 residues. The CDR3 DNA reads TGTGCCACCGGAAGGGGGACCTACTACGAGCAGTACTTC. This codes for CATGRGTYYEQYF.

CDR3 sequence reads: CASSSRTRGMDTQYF. CDR3 coding DNA: TGTGCCAGCTCCTCCCGGACTAGAGGGATGGATACGCAGTATTTT. This chain joins TRBV5-4 and TRBJ2-3, with 7 bases that match TRBD2. This CDR3 is built from 15 residues. Losses at the gene ends were 7 bases for V and 6 bases for J; bases not matched to a gene: 14. CDR1 is SGHNT and CDR2 is YYREEE in the germline V gene (reference sequence).

This clone was picked up one time. The chain combines TRBV19 with TRBJ2-1, with D unclear. Trimming stripped 5 bases from V and 2 bases from J, with 13 bases between. From germline, CDR1 is LNHDA and CDR2 SQIVND (reference sequence). The length of the CDR3 is 15 residues. CDR3 DNA sequence: TGTGCCAGTAGTCTCTCAGGACCACCCTACAATGAGCAGTTCTTC. The encoded protein is CASSLSGPPYNEQFF.

V is TRBV7-9 and J is TRBJ1-4, with a tentative D call TRBD1 (6 bases). CDR3 size: 15 residues. Trimming pared 2 bases from V and 3 bases from J, leaving 10 bases between. Germline values: CDR1 SEHNR, CDR2 FQNEAQ (reference sequence). The CDR3 here is CASSLLTGSNEKLFF. Here the CDR3 DNA reads TGTGCCAGCAGCTTACTTACAGGGTCTAATGAAAAACTGTTTTTT.

The sample holds a few counts of this clone. This chain joins TRBV5-1 and TRBJ2-1, with a possible D match to TRBD2 (6 bases). This CDR3 spans 15 amino acids. Germline values: CDR1 SGHRS, CDR2 YFSETQ. V was clipped by 2 bases and J by 7 bases, with 16 bases between them. The CDR3 is CASSLPTTRQNEQFF. In DNA form, the CDR3 reads TGCGCCAGCAGCTTACCCACGACTAGACAGAATGAGCAGTTCTTC.

This clone has only a few counts. The chain employs TRBV11-2 and TRBJ1-1; D unclear. The CDR3 runs to 14 residues. The V end was cut by 3 bases, the J end by 7 bases, with 15 bases between. Looked up from germline, CDR1 is SGHAT and CDR2 is FQNNGV. The CDR3, as DNA: TGTGCCAGCAGCTTCTCTTTCCCAAATTTTGAAGCTTTCTTT. This gives the protein CASSFSFPNFEAFF.

The chain couples TRBV28 to TRBJ2-3, with 11 bases fitting TRBD1. The length of the CDR3 is 18 residues. Trimming took 4 bases from V and 2 from J; bases not matched to a gene: 11. Germline loops: CDR1 MDHEN, CDR2 SYDVKM. CDR3 coding DNA: TGTGCCAGCAGTTCCCTAGGGACAGGGGGTGTTATCACAGATACGCAGTATTTT. Its translation: CASSSLGTGGVITDTQYF. Together with reference TRBV28 and TRBJ2-3, the CDR3 gives the full variable domain: DVKVTQSSRYLVKRTGEKVFLECVQDMDHENMFWYRQDPGLGLRLIYFSYDVKMKEKGDIPEGYSVSREKKERFSLILESASTNQTSMYLCASSSLGTGGVITDTQYFGPGTRLTVL.

The chain is built from TRBV15 and TRBJ2-1; TRBD2 is a possible D gene (6 bases). Germline values: CDR1 LNHNV, CDR2 YYDKDF (reference sequence). This CDR3 has 15 residues. V shed 1 base and J shed 4 bases, with 11 bases lying between them. Here the CDR3 reads CATSRGSSVYNEQFF. The DNA of the CDR3 is TGTGCCACCAGCAGAGGGTCTAGCGTATACAATGAGCAGTTCTTC.

A few counts support this clone. J is TRBJ1-5 and V is TRBV19; no clear D. Looked up from germline, CDR1 is LNHDA and CDR2 is SQIVND (reference sequence). V lost 7 bases and J lost 2, with 18 bases in between. This CDR3 comprises 16 residues. The CDR3, as DNA: TGTGCCAGTAACAATCCTGGCAGGTCGGGCAATCAGCCCCAGCATTTT. This gives the protein CASNNPGRSGNQPQHF.

The sample holds one count of this clone. The V and J genes are TRBV4-1 and TRBJ2-4; weak D call: TRBD2 (5 bases). V was trimmed by 1 base and J by 0 bases, leaving 7 bases between them. This CDR3 is 15 amino acids long. Germline V gene sequence: CDR1 MGHRA, CDR2 YSYEKL. The CDR3 bases are TGCGCCAGCAGCCAAGGGGGAGTAGCCAAAAACATTCAGTACTTC. This translates into CASSQGGVAKNIQYF.